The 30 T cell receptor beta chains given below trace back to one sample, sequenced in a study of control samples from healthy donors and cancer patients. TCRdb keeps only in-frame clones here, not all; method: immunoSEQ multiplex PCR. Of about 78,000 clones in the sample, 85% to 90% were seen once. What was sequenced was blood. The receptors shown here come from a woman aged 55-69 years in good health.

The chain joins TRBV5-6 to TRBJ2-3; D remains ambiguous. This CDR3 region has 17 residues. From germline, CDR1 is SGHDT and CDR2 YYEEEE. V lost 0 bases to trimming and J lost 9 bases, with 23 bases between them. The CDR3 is CASSLGGPASAGKTQYF. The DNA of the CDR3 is TGTGCCAGCAGCTTGGGTGGCCCCGCCAGTGCCGGCAAGACGCAGTATTTT.

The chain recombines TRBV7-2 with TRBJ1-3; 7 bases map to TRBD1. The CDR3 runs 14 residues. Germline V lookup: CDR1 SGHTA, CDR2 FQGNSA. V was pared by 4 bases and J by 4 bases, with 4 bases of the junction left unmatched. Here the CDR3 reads CASSSRGPGNTIYF. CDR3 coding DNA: TGTGCCAGCAGCTCGAGGGGGCCGGGAAACACCATATATTTT.

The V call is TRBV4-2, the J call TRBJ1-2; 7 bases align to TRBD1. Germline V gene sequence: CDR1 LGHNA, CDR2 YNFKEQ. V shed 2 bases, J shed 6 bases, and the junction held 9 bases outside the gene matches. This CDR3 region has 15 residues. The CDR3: CASSQPTGEANGYTF. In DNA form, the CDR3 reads TGTGCCAGCAGCCAACCTACAGGGGAGGCGAATGGCTACACCTTC.

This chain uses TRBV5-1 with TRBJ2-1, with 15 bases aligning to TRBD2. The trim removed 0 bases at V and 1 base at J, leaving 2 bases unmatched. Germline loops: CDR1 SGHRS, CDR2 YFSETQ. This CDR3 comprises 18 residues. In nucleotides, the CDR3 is TGCGCCAGCAGCTTGGGGACTAGCGGGAGGGTGTCCTACAATGAGCAGTTCTTC. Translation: CASSLGTSGRVSYNEQFF.

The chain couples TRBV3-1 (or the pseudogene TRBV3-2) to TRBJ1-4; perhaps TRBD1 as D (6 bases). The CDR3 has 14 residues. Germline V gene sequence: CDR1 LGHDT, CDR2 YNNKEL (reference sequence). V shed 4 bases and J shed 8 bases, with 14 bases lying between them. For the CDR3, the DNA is TGTGCCAGCAGCCTGGGACATCGGAAAGAAAAACTGTTTTTT. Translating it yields CASSLGHRKEKLFF.

CDR3 protein: CASSWDLAYEQYF. In DNA, the CDR3 is TGTGCCAGCAGCTGGGACTTAGCCTACGAGCAGTACTTC. The gene calls are TRBV7-9 and TRBJ2-7, with TRBD2 as a possible D gene (6 bases). There are 13 residues in the CDR3. Trimming cost V 4 bases and J 2 bases, with 9 bases left between them. Germline V gives CDR1 SEHNR, CDR2 FQNEAQ (reference sequence).

The CDR3 DNA follows: TGCGCCAGCAGCCCGATAAGCGGGGGGCCCCGCACAGATACGCAGTATTTT. It is translated as CASSPISGGPRTDTQYF. The chain couples TRBV5-1 to TRBJ2-3; TRBD2 aligns across 9 bases. V trimming: 4 bases; J trimming: 1 base; junction bases outside the gene matches: 10. Germline V gene lookup returns CDR1 SGHRS and CDR2 YFSETQ. The CDR3 runs to 17 residues.

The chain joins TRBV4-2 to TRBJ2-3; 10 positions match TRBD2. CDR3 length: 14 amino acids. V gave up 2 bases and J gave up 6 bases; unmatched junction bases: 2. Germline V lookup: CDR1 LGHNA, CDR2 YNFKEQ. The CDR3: CASSQSSGGDTQYF. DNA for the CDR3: TGTGCCAGCAGCCAAAGTAGCGGGGGGGATACGCAGTATTTT.

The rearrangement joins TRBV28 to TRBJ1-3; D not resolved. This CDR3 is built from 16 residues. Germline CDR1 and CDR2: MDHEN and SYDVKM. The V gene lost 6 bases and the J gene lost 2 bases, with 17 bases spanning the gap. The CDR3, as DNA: TGTGCCAGCAGCGAGGAGCTCATCCCGCCTGGAAACACCATATATTTT. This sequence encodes CASSEELIPPGNTIYF.

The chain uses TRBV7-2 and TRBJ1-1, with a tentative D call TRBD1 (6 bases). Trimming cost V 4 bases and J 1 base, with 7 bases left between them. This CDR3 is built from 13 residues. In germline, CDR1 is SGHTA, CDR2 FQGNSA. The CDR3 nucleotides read TGTGCCAGCAGCTCACAGGGGAACACTGAAGCTTTCTTT. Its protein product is CASSSQGNTEAFF.

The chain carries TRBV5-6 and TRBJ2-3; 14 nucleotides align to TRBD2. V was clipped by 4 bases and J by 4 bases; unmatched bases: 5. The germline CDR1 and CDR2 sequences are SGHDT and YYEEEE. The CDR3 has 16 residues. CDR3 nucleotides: TGTGCCAGCAGCGCCGAGACTAGCGGGGGGGCAGATACGCAGTATTTT. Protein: CASSAETSGGADTQYF.

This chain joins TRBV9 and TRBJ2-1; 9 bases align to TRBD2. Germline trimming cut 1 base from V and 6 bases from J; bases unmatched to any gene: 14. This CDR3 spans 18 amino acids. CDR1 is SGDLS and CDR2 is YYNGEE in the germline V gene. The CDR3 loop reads CASSVTGRSSGSRNEQFF. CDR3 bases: TGTGCCAGCAGCGTAACGGGGCGGAGTAGCGGGAGTCGCAATGAGCAGTTCTTC.

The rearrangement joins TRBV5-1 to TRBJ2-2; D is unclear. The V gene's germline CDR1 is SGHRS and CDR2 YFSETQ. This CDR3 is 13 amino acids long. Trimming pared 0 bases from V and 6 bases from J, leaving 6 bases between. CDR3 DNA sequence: TGCGCCAGCAGCTTGGGTGTTTCCGGGGAGCTGTTTTTT. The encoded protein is CASSLGVSGELFF.

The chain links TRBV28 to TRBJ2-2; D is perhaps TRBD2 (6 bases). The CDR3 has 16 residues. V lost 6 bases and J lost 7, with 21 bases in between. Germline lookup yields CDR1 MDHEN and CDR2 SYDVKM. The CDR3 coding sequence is TGTGCCAGCAGCGAAATAGGGACTCTCCTGGGCGGGGAGCTGTTTTTT. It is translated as CASSEIGTLLGGELFF.

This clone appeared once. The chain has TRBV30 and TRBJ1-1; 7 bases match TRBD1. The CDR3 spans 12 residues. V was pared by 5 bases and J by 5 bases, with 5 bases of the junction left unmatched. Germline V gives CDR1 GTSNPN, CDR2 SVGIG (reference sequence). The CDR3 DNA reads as TGTGCCTGGGACAGGGCGTGGACTGAAGCTTTCTTT. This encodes CAWDRAWTEAFF.

The CDR3 nucleotides read TGTGCCAGCAGCCAGGGACAGACTAGCGGGCGGACCCAGTACTTC. Translating it yields CASSQGQTSGRTQYF. The chain joins TRBV3-1 (or the pseudogene TRBV3-2) to TRBJ2-5; TRBD2 aligns across 10 bases. Germline CDR1 reads LGHDT; CDR2 reads YNNKEL (reference sequence). V trimming: 3 bases; J trimming: 7 bases; junction bases outside the gene matches: 8. This CDR3 has 15 residues.

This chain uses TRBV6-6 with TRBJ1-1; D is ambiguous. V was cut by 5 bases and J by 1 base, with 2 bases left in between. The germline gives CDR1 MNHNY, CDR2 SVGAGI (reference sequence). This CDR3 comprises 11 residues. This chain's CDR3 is CASSTNTEAFF. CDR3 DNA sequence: TGTGCCAGCAGTACGAACACTGAAGCTTTCTTT.

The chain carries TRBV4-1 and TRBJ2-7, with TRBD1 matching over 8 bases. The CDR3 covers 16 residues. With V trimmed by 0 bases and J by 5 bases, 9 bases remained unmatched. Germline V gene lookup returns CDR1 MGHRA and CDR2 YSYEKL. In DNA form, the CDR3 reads TGCGCCAGCAGCCAAGAATCGAACAGGGGGTTCCACGAGCAGTACTTC. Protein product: CASSQESNRGFHEQYF.

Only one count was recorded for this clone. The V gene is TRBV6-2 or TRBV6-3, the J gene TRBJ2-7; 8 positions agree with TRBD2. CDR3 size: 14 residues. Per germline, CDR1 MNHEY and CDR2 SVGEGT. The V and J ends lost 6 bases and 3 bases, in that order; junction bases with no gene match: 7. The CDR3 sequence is CASSPGLVNYEQYF. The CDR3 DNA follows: TGTGCCAGCAGCCCGGGACTAGTAAACTACGAGCAGTACTTC.

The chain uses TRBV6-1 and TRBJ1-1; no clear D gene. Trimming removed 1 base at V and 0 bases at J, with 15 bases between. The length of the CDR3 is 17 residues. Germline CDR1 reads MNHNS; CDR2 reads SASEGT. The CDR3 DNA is TGTGCCAGCAGTGAAGTTGCAGGCTATCCGCTGAACACTGAAGCTTTCTTT. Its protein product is CASSEVAGYPLNTEAFF.

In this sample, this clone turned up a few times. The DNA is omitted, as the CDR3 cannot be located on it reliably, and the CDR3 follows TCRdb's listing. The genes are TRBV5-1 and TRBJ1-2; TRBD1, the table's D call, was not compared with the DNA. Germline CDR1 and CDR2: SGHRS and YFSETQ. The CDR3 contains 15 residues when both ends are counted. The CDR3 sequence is CASSFLWNRNYGYTF.

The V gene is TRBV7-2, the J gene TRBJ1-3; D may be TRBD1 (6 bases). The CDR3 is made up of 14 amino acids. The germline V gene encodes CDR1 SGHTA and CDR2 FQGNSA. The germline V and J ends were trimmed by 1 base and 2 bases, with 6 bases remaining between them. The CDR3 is CASSLGTAGNTIYF. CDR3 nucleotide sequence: TGTGCCAGCAGCTTAGGGACAGCTGGAAACACCATATATTTT. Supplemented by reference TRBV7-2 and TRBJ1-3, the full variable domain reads GAGVSQSPSNKVTEKGKDVELRCDPISGHTALYWYRQSLGQGLEFLIYFQGNSAPDKSGLPSDRFSAERTGGSVSTLTIQRTQQEDSAVYLCASSLGTAGNTIYFGEGSWLTVV.

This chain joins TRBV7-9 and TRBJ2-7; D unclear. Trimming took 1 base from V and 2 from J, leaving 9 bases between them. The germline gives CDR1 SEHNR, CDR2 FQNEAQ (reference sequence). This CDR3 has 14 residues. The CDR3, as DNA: TGTGCCAGCAGCTTAGAGCAGGAAACCTACGAGCAGTACTTC. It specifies CASSLEQETYEQYF.

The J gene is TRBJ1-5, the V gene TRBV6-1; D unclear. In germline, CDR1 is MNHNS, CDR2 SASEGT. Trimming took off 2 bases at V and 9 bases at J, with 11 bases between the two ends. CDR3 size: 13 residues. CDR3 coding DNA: TGTGCCAGCAGTGAATGGGGTCCGGCGCCCCAGCATTTT. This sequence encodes CASSEWGPAPQHF.

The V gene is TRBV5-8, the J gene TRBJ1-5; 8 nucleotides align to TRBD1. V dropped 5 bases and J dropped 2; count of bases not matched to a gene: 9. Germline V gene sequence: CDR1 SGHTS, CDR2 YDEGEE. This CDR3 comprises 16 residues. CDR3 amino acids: CASRSTGVLRNQPQHF. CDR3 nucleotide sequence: TGTGCCAGCAGGTCGACAGGGGTACTCCGCAATCAGCCCCAGCATTTT.

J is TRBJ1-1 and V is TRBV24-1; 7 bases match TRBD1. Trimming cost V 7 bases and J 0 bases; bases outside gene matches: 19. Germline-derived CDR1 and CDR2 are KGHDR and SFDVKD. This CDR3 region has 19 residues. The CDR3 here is CATRRVPGTETIMNTEAFF. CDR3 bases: TGTGCCACCAGAAGAGTGCCCGGGACAGAGACTATCATGAACACTGAAGCTTTCTTT.

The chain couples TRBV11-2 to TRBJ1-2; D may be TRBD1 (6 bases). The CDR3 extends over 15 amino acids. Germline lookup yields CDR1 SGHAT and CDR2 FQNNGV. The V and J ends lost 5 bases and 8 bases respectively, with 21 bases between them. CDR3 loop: CASSPSGGGQGGYTF. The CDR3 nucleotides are TGTGCCAGCAGCCCCAGCGGGGGGGGGCAAGGCGGCTACACCTTC. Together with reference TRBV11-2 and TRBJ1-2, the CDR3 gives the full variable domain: EAGVAQSPRYKIIEKRQSVAFWCNPISGHATLYWYQQILGQGPKLLIQFQNNGVVDDSQLPKDRFSAERLKGVDSTLKIQPAKLEDSAVYLCASSPSGGGQGGYTFGSGTRLTVV.

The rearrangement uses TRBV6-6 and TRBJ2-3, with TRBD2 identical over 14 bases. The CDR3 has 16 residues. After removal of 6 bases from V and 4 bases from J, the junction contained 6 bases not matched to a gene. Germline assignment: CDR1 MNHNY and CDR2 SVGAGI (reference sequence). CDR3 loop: CASRSGLAGGADTQYF. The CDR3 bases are TGTGCCAGCAGATCCGGACTAGCGGGAGGAGCAGATACGCAGTATTTT.

CDR3 region: CARRTSLSCYTF. As DNA, the CDR3 is TGTGCCAGGAGGACGTCTCTATCTTGCTACACCTTC. The V and J genes are TRBV2 and TRBJ1-2; D ambiguous. V was shortened by 9 bases and J by 9 bases, with 17 bases between the two germline ends. The CDR3 loop spans 12 amino acids. Germline CDR1 reads SNHLY; CDR2 reads FYNNEI.

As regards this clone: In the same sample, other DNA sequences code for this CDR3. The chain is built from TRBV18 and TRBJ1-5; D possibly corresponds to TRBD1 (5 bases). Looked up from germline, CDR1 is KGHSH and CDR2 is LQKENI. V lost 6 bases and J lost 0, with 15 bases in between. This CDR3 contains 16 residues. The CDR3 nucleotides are TGTGCCAGCTCCCGAGGGACGCCCGATAGCAATCAGCCCCAGCATTTT. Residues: CASSRGTPDSNQPQHF.